Below are 3 T cell receptor beta chains sequenced from a single sample in a study of T-cell memory formation after mild COVID-19. TCRdb used MiXCR to reprocess the 5' RACE reads, holding one entry per CDR3 protein. Seen here are roughly 550,000 distinct CDR3 sequences, roughly 22% observed once, and the top ten hold approximately 12%. Sample: PBMCs or a T cell subset sorted from them (not recorded which). Receptors were obtained from an adult woman who had mild COVID-19 (a few samples of this study predate the infection). Cell type and time point are not known.

This clonotype was counted between two and nine times. The V call is TRBV18, the J call TRBJ2-5; TRBD1 matches 8 bases. Unmatched junction bases numbered 8, after V lost 4 bases and J lost 4 bases. CDR1 and CDR2 (germline): KGHSH, LQKENI. The CDR3 covers 15 residues. Here the CDR3 DNA reads TGTGCCAGCTCACGACCCGGGACAGGCCTAGAGACCCAGTACTTC. Encoded protein: CASSRPGTGLETQYF.

This clonotype was detected a few times. The gene calls are TRBV29-1 and TRBJ2-5, with 7 nucleotides matching TRBD2. The CDR3 has 14 residues. Trimming removed 1 base from V and 4 bases from J; junction bases left unmatched: 6. Germline V lookup: CDR1 SQVTM, CDR2 ANQGSEA. The CDR3 region is CSVEGRLALETQYF. The CDR3 nucleotides read TGCAGCGTTGAAGGGCGACTAGCCCTAGAGACCCAGTACTTC.

This clonotype was seen more than once but under ten times. CDR3 amino acids: CATRKGANYGYTF. Here the CDR3 DNA reads TGTGCCACCAGGAAGGGAGCTAACTATGGCTACACCTTC. The V and J genes are TRBV24-1 and TRBJ1-2, with unresolved D. V was cut by 7 bases and J by 0 bases, with 8 bases left in between. From germline, CDR1 is KGHDR and CDR2 SFDVKD. The CDR3 loop spans 13 amino acids.